This T cell receptor beta chain was sequenced for a study of cytomegalovirus exposure and HLA in healthy donors. Study summary: A subsequent analysis stated that the 90 to 150 validation repertoires were run on the same platform as the approximately 700 first-cohort repertoires.

Sequencing was performed with immunoSEQ multiplex PCR; in TCRdb, only in-frame clones are kept and a portion is missing. The sample records about 130,000 clones, 85% to 90% being singletons. J was trimmed by 5 bases and V by 1 base; bases with no gene match: 7. The CDR3 has 16 residues. Germline lookup yields CDR1 SGHRS and CDR2 YFSETQ. About this clone: Its specificity is unknown.

Study observations and caveats: Researchers catalogued some 160 TCR beta chains as cytomegalovirus-associated. Within the 100 to 150 validation repertoires, first-cohort TCR clusters tended to co-occur, according to a later analysis.

This TCR derives from a man between 25 and 39 years old in good health and CMV-seronegative. The specimen was PBMCs. V is TRBV5-1 and J is TRBJ1-1; 11 bases fit TRBD1. DNA for the CDR3: TGCGCCAGCAGCTTGTTGGGACAGGGGGTGGGGACTGAAGCTTTCTTT. As protein: CASSLLGQGVGTEAFF.